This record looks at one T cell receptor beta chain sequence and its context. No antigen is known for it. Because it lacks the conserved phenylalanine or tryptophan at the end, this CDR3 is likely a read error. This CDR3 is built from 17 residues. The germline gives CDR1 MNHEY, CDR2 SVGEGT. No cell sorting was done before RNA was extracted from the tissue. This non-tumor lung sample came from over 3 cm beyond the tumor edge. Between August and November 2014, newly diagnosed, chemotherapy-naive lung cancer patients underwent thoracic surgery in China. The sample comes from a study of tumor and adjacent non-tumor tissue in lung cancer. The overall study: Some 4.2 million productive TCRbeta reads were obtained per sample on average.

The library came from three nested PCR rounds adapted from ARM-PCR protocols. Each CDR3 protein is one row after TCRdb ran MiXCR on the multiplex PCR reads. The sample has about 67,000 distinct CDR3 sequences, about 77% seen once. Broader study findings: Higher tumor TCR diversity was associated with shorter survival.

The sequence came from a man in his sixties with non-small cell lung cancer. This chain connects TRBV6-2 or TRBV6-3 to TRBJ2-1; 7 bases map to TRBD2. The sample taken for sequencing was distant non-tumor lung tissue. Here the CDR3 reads CASSYNIRGSFPPEQFI. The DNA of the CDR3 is TGTGCTAGCAGTTACAATATACGCGGGAGTTTCCCCCCTGAGCAGTTCATT.